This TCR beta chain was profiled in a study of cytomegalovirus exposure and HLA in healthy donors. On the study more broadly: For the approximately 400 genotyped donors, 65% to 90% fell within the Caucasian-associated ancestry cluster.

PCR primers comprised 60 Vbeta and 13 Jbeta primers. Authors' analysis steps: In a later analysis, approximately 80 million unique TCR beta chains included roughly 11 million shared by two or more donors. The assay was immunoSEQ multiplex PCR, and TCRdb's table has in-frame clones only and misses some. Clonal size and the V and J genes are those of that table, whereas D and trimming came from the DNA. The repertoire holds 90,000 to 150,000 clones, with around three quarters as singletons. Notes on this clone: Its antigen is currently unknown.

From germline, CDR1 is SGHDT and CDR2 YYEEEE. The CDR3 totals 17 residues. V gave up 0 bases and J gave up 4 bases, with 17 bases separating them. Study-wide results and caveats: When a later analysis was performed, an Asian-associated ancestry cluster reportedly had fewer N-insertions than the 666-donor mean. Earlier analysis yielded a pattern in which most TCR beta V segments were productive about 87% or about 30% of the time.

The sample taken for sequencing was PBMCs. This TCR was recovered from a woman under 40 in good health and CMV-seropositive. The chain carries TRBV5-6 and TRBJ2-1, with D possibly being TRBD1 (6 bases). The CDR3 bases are TGTGCCAGCAGCTTGGGGGGGCTCACAGGGTGGTACAATGAGCAGTTCTTC. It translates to CASSLGGLTGWYNEQFF.